In this sample, the clone carrying this TCR beta chain turned up a few times. Its antigen is unknown. The entry originates in a study of T cell repertoires in cytomegalovirus infection. After removal of 4 bases from V and 6 bases from J, the junction contained 10 bases not matched to a gene. In germline, CDR1 is SGHVS, CDR2 FNYEAQ. CDR3 length equals 16 residues. TCRdb independently ran MiXCR on the reads; one entry per CDR3 protein. The sample shows fewer than 130,000 distinct CDR3 sequences, around 45% of them seen only once. Findings and limits, study-wide: It was HLA-C-restricted CMV-specific TCR beta clonotypes that dominated the response ex vivo.

The sample was CD8+ T cells from cultured PBMCs, taken from culture after CMV antigen stimulation. V is TRBV7-6 and J is TRBJ2-1; 9 bases match TRBD1. The source is a human donor in good health (CMV status not recorded). Some clones in this sample may be carry-over from other donors' samples. Written as DNA, the CDR3 is TGTGCCAGCAGCTCGACCGGGACAGGGATTTTCAATGAGCAGTTCTTC. Its protein product is CASSSTGTGIFNEQFF.